This TCR beta chain was retrieved from a study of radiation and T cells in renal cell carcinoma. Study as a whole: Nephrectomy followed 15 Gy stereotactic body radiation by 4 weeks.

The method was immunoSEQ multiplex PCR; TCRdb's version includes in-frame clones alone and lacks a portion of them. The sample has 150,000 or so clones; 88% are singletons. Broader study findings: In blood, top tumor clones expanded by 2 weeks, shrinking by 4.

Time point in this sample: baseline pretreatment blood. The treatment here: 15 Gy SBRT to primary tumor, nephrectomy 4 weeks later. Blood was sampled at baseline, 2 weeks and 4 weeks after SBRT. V gave up 5 bases and J gave up 0 bases, with 14 bases separating them. CDR3 length: 16 residues. Looked up from germline, CDR1 is MNHEY and CDR2 is SMNVEV (reference sequence). A single count supports this clone. The antigen remains unidentified. This TCR was recovered from a woman in her 70s with renal cell carcinoma. The rearrangement joins TRBV27 to TRBJ1-3; no reliable D call. The sequences come from blood, collected from a patient whose treatment included radiotherapy and nephrectomy. In nucleotides, the CDR3 is TGTGCCAGCAGTCTCGGACGGATAGACTCTGGAAACACCATATATTTT. Translated: CASSLGRIDSGNTIYF.